The entry that follows covers one T cell receptor beta chain sequence. The source of the sample is a study of blood T cell repertoires in COVID-19. Across the study: Collection of acute and convalescent COVID-19 samples took place in the United States, Italy and Spain. The cDNA or gDNA used as material had been derived from T cells, B-cell-depleted T cells, or PBMCs.

CDR1 is LGHDT, CDR2 YNNKEL, per germline (reference sequence). Trimming took off 4 bases at V and 7 bases at J, with 11 bases between the two ends. CDR3 length: 14 residues. This table comes from immunoSEQ multiplex PCR, and its TCRdb copy is limited to in-frame clones, with some not included. Here the sample spans roughly 260,000 clones, around four fifths being singletons. What was sequenced was peripheral blood. The chain combines TRBV3-1 (or the pseudogene TRBV3-2) with TRBJ1-6; D might be TRBD1 (5 bases). This TCR was sampled from a woman in her seventies with acute or convalescent COVID-19. The CDR3 sequence: CASSLGRGNSPLHF. The CDR3 DNA follows: TGTGCCAGCAGCCTGGGAAGGGGAAATTCACCCCTCCACTTT.